The 24 T cell receptor beta chains given below trace back to one sample, sequenced in a study of shared clonotypes between healthy human individuals. Generated by immunoSEQ multiplex PCR, the TCRdb table keeps only in-frame clones and is missing some. Among fewer than 2.5 million clones listed, roughly 93% were seen once. Material: naive CD4+ T cells from PBMCs. As for subset: CD45RA+ positively selected. Receptors were obtained from a man younger than 30 in good health. Some clones in this sample may be carry-over from other donors' samples.

For this clone: The sample holds other DNA sequences that translate to the same CDR3. The CDR3 DNA follows: TGTGCCAGCACCTTACCCGGGGGTGAGACCCAGTACTTC. It is translated as CASTLPGGETQYF. The chain has TRBV6-5 and TRBJ2-5; tentatively, D is TRBD2 (6 bases). CDR1 and CDR2 (germline): MNHEY, SVGAGI. Trimming left V 7 bases short and J 5 bases short, with 14 bases between. There are 13 residues in the CDR3.

The chain couples TRBV5-1 to TRBJ1-4; TRBD1 agrees at 12 bases. The CDR3 runs to 13 residues. V gave up 0 bases and J gave up 14 bases; unmatched junction bases: 2. In germline, CDR1 is SGHRS, CDR2 YFSETQ. The CDR3 coding sequence is TGCGCCAGCAGCTTGGGGGACAGGGGGCGGCTGTTTTTT. This encodes CASSLGDRGRLFF.

The V call is TRBV7-9, the J call TRBJ2-1, with D possibly TRBD1 on 5 matching bases. The CDR3 runs 17 residues. Germline loops: CDR1 SEHNR, CDR2 FQNEAQ (reference sequence). V was pared by 5 bases and J by 4 bases, with 21 bases between. The CDR3 coding sequence is TGTGCCAGCAGCCAACAGACGATGGGGCTCGCGTACAATGAGCAGTTCTTC. It translates to CASSQQTMGLAYNEQFF.

The CDR3: CASKSPGAYEGYTF. The CDR3 bases are TGTGCCAGCAAATCCCCCGGGGCCTACGAAGGCTACACCTTC. The chain is built from TRBV27 and TRBJ1-2; a possible D gene is TRBD1 (5 bases). CDR3 length: 14 amino acids. Trimming pared 7 bases from V and 8 bases from J, leaving 20 bases between. Germline V gene sequence: CDR1 MNHEY, CDR2 SMNVEV (reference sequence).

The V call is TRBV4-3, the J call TRBJ2-2; D might be TRBD1 (5 bases). Germline CDR1 and CDR2: LGHNA and YSLEER. The CDR3 has 16 amino acids. Between the trimmed V and J ends, which lost 0 bases and 0 bases, there was a span of 8 bases. The CDR3 protein is CASSQDPGTNTGELFF. CDR3 nucleotide sequence: TGCGCCAGCAGCCAAGATCCAGGGACGAACACCGGGGAGCTGTTTTTT.

This clone appeared a few times. The chain couples TRBV30 to TRBJ2-3, with TRBD1 identical over 10 bases. CDR1 GTSNPN and CDR2 SVGIG come from the germline V gene (reference sequence). CDR3 length: 15 residues. Trimming removed 4 bases from V and 1 base from J; junction bases left unmatched: 5. CDR3 region: CAWKGDRGGTDTQYF. CDR3 in DNA: TGTGCCTGGAAAGGGGACAGGGGTGGCACAGATACGCAGTATTTT.

The gene calls are TRBV6-4 and TRBJ1-2; 8 bases are shared with TRBD1. Per germline, CDR1 MRHNA and CDR2 SNTAGT. The CDR3 spans 15 residues. V lost 9 bases to trimming and J lost 5 bases; unmatched junction nucleotides: 14. The CDR3 DNA follows: TGTGCCAGAGGACAGGGAAATGTAGTAAGGTATGGCTACACCTTC. Translated: CARGQGNVVRYGYTF.

V is TRBV19 and J is TRBJ2-7, with D possibly TRBD1 on 6 matching bases. The CDR3 totals 14 residues. Germline values: CDR1 LNHDA, CDR2 SQIVND (reference sequence). The V end lost 7 bases, the J end lost 3 bases, and 16 bases lay between the germline ends. The CDR3 protein is CASKGQGVGYEQYF. For the CDR3, the DNA is TGTGCCAGTAAGGGACAAGGGGTTGGCTACGAGCAGTACTTC.

The chain recombines TRBV7-9 with TRBJ1-3; D is unclear. The CDR3 runs 17 residues. Germline CDR1 is SEHNR and CDR2 is FQNEAQ (reference sequence). With 4 bases removed from V and 0 bases from J, the gap between germline ends came to 16 bases. CDR3 region: CASSSDDRVISGNTIYF. In DNA, the CDR3 is TGTGCCAGCAGCTCCGACGACCGAGTAATCTCTGGAAACACCATATATTTT.

The chain joins TRBV7-2 to TRBJ1-1; 7 nucleotides agree with TRBD1. With V trimmed by 5 bases and J by 0 bases, 3 bases remained unmatched. There are 14 residues in the CDR3. Germline CDR1 reads SGHTA; CDR2 reads FQGNSA. As DNA, the CDR3 is TGTGCCAGCAGCACCGGGACAGTGAACACTGAAGCTTTCTTT. This translates into CASSTGTVNTEAFF.

The rearrangement joins TRBV11-2 to TRBJ1-1, with D possibly matching TRBD1 (5 bases). V shed 3 bases and J shed 3 bases, with 17 bases lying between them. Germline V gene lookup returns CDR1 SGHAT and CDR2 FQNNGV. The CDR3 has 16 amino acids. The CDR3 DNA reads as TGTGCCAGCAGCTTCAGGAGGGACTCTAGCTACACTGAAGCTTTCTTT. Residues: CASSFRRDSSYTEAFF.

The chain recombines TRBV2 with TRBJ2-7; a weak D match, TRBD1 (6 bases). This CDR3 contains 14 residues. Trimming stripped 6 bases from V and 0 bases from J, with 12 bases between. CDR1 is SNHLY and CDR2 is FYNNEI in the germline V gene. This CDR3 is CASSRGGPSYEQYF. CDR3 DNA sequence: TGTGCCAGCAGCAGGGGCGGGCCCTCCTACGAGCAGTACTTC.

This clone was observed once. Other nucleotide sequences from this sample produce the same CDR3. The chain uses TRBV9 and TRBJ2-7; 7 bases fit TRBD2. Looked up from germline, CDR1 is SGDLS and CDR2 is YYNGEE. The CDR3 totals 14 residues. V shed 0 bases, J shed 2 bases, and the junction held 2 bases outside the gene matches. CDR3 sequence reads: CASSVGRGAYEQYF. The CDR3 nucleotides read TGTGCCAGCAGCGTAGGTCGGGGGGCCTACGAGCAGTACTTC.

This clone appeared a single time. The chain joins TRBV27 to TRBJ1-6; D call uncertain. Germline V lookup: CDR1 MNHEY, CDR2 SMNVEV (reference sequence). This CDR3 contains 14 residues. Deletions cut 2 bases from V and 7 bases from J, with 9 bases between. The CDR3 nucleotides read TGTGCCAGCAGTTTAGGGGTTATCAATTCACCCCTCCACTTT. Translation: CASSLGVINSPLHF.

The rearrangement links TRBV11-2 to TRBJ1-4; D remains ambiguous. V lost 1 base, J lost 5 bases, and 5 bases lay in between. The CDR3 runs 13 residues. Per the germline V gene, CDR1 is SGHAT and CDR2 is FQNNGV. The CDR3 is CASSLGRNEKLFF. CDR3 in DNA: TGTGCCAGCAGCTTAGGAAGGAATGAAAAACTGTTTTTT.

The V and J genes are TRBV5-5 and TRBJ2-4; D not resolved. Germline V CDR1 and CDR2: SGHKS, YYEKEE (reference sequence). The CDR3 contains 13 residues. Trimming stripped 3 bases from V and 16 bases from J, with 20 bases between. CDR3 loop: CASSYIVDGEVYF. CDR3 nucleotide sequence: TGTGCCAGCAGCTACATCGTGGACGGTGAGGTATACTTC.

The CDR3 loop reads CASSLVGGRGSYEQYF. The CDR3 DNA reads as TGTGCCAGCAGCTTAGTGGGCGGGAGAGGGTCCTACGAGCAGTACTTC. The gene calls are TRBV7-2 and TRBJ2-7; TRBD2 aligns across 7 bases. Germline V gene data show CDR1 as SGHTA and CDR2 as FQGNSA. The CDR3 runs 16 residues. V shed 1 base, J shed 1 base, and the junction held 7 bases outside the gene matches.

This clone was detected once. The chain uses TRBV5-1 and TRBJ1-1, with 7 positions matching TRBD1. V trimming: 2 bases; J trimming: 5 bases; junction bases outside the gene matches: 3. CDR1 SGHRS and CDR2 YFSETQ come from the germline V gene. There are 13 residues in the CDR3. CDR3 DNA sequence: TGCGCCAGCAGCTTACAGGGGCGAACTGAAGCTTTCTTT. It translates to CASSLQGRTEAFF.

The CDR3 protein is CASSTRGGHYGYTF. CDR3 sequence (DNA): TGCGCCAGCAGCACCCGCGGGGGCCACTATGGCTACACCTTC. The genes are TRBV5-1 and TRBJ1-2; D may be TRBD1 (6 bases). In germline, CDR1 is SGHRS, CDR2 YFSETQ. CDR3 length: 14 residues. Trimming pared 4 bases from V and 3 bases from J, leaving 13 bases between.

The CDR3 reads CASSVVAGGARYGYTF. Written as DNA, the CDR3 is TGTGCCAGCAGCGTAGTCGCAGGGGGCGCGAGATATGGCTACACCTTC. The V gene is TRBV9, the J gene TRBJ1-2; TRBD1 matches 8 bases. V lost 0 bases, J lost 5 bases, and 9 bases stayed unmatched. The CDR3 totals 16 residues. Germline CDR1 and CDR2: SGDLS and YYNGEE.

CDR3 residues: CASSRGYSNQPQHF. The DNA of the CDR3 is TGTGCCAGCAGCCGTGGGTATAGCAATCAGCCCCAGCATTTT. The V call is TRBV7-9, the J call TRBJ1-5; D gene ambiguous. This CDR3 is built from 14 residues. V was pared by 5 bases and J by 0 bases, with 8 bases between. The V gene's germline CDR1 is SEHNR and CDR2 FQNEAQ (reference sequence).

This chain links TRBV5-1 with TRBJ1-1; possibly TRBD1 for D (5 bases). CDR1 SGHRS and CDR2 YFSETQ come from the germline V gene. Trimming cost V 2 bases and J 5 bases, with 13 bases left between them. The CDR3 runs to 14 residues. The CDR3 region has the DNA TGCGCCAGCAGCTTTACAGGAGTGGGTACTGAAGCTTTCTTT. This gives the protein CASSFTGVGTEAFF.

This clone was recorded only once. This chain connects TRBV5-8 to TRBJ1-1; maybe TRBD1 (6 bases). The CDR3 length is 20 residues. The germline V gene has CDR1 SGHTS and CDR2 YDEGEE. The V end was cut by 0 bases, the J end by 6 bases, with 30 bases between. CDR3 loop: CASSLGFRTANYVDGSEAFF. The CDR3 nucleotides are TGTGCCAGCAGCTTGGGCTTCCGGACAGCCAATTATGTGGATGGGTCTGAAGCTTTCTTT. The full variable domain, completed using reference TRBV5-8 and TRBJ1-1, is EAGVTQSPTHLIKTRGQQATLRCSPISGHTSVYWYQQALGLGLQFLLWYDEGEERNRGNFPPRFSGRQFPNYSSELNVNALELEDSALYLCASSLGFRTANYVDGSEAFFGQGTRLTVV.

This rearrangement joins TRBV4-3 to TRBJ2-1, with D possibly TRBD2 on 8 matching bases. The CDR3 runs 19 residues. With 0 bases removed from V and 3 bases from J, the gap between germline ends came to 21 bases. Germline assignment: CDR1 LGHNA and CDR2 YSLEER. CDR3 DNA: TGCGCCAGCAGCCAAGATTCAGGGGGACCGGGAGGGTACTACAATGAGCAGTTCTTC. This translates into CASSQDSGGPGGYYNEQFF.